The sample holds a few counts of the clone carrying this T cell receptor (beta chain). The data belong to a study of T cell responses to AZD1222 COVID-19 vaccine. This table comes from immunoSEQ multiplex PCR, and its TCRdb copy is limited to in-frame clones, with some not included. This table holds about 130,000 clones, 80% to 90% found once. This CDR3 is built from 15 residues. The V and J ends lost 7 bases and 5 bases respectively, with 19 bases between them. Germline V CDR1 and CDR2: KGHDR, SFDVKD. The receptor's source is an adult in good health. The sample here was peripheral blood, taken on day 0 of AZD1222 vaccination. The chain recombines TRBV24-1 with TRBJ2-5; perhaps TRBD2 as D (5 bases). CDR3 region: CATRGSGGEMETQYF. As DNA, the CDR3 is TGTGCCACCAGGGGGTCGGGTGGGGAGATGGAGACCCAGTACTTC.